These 5 T cell receptor beta chains were all obtained from the same sample, sequenced in a study of brain T cells in children with intractable seizures. Profiling relied on immunoSEQ multiplex PCR, and the TCRdb table lists in-frame clones only, not all of them. There are approximately 330,000 clones in the sample; about 94% occur only once, and 5.7% lies in the top ten. Specified time point: blood from clinic visit 5 months post-surgery; TSC patient then seizure free. This sample comprised peripheral blood, obtained 4 to 5 months after surgery. The receptors stem from a boy under three years old with tuberous sclerosis and intractable seizures.

The chain uses TRBV5-1 and TRBJ2-3; 10 bases fit TRBD2. The V gene end was trimmed by 0 bases and the J gene end by 4 bases; junction bases not matched to a gene: 5. Germline CDR1 reads SGHRS; CDR2 reads YFSETQ. CDR3 length: 16 amino acids. DNA of the CDR3: TGCGCCAGCAGCTTGGAAGCGGGGGGGCCCTCAGATACGCAGTATTTT. Protein product: CASSLEAGGPSDTQYF.

This CDR3 reads CASSQLGTDTEAFF. CDR3 DNA sequence: TGTGCCAGCAGCCAATTAGGGACAGACACTGAAGCTTTCTTT. The rearrangement links TRBV3-1 (or the pseudogene TRBV3-2) to TRBJ1-1; 7 bases map to TRBD1. The CDR3 has 14 residues. In germline, CDR1 is LGHDT, CDR2 YNNKEL (reference sequence). Unmatched junction bases numbered 3, after V lost 2 bases and J lost 3 bases.

J is TRBJ2-2 and V is TRBV5-1, with a weak D call TRBD1 (5 bases). This CDR3 contains 15 residues. Trimming cost V 3 bases and J 0 bases, with 9 bases left between them. In germline, CDR1 is SGHRS, CDR2 YFSETQ. This CDR3 is CASSSTAANTGELFF. The CDR3 DNA reads TGCGCCAGCAGCTCGACAGCCGCGAACACCGGGGAGCTGTTTTTT. The full variable domain, in which reference TRBV5-1 and TRBJ2-2 provide the parts outside the CDR3, is KAGVTQTPRYLIKTRGQQVTLSCSPISGHRSVSWYQQTPGQGLQFLFEYFSETQRNKGNFPGRFSGRQFSNSRSEMNVSTLELGDSALYLCASSSTAANTGELFFGEGSRLTVL.

The chain couples TRBV5-4 to TRBJ1-5; the D gene is possibly TRBD1 (5 bases). The germline V and J ends were trimmed by 2 bases and 6 bases, with 12 bases remaining between them. CDR3 length equals 14 residues. In germline, CDR1 is SGHNT, CDR2 YYREEE (reference sequence). CDR3 nucleotide sequence: TGTGCCAGCAGCTTTGGAGGGGACGCTCAGCCCCAGCATTTT. Protein sequence: CASSFGGDAQPQHF.

The genes are TRBV5-1 and TRBJ1-6; TRBD1 matches 7 bases. V was pared by 4 bases and J by 5 bases, with 9 bases of the junction left unmatched. The CDR3 runs 16 residues. Germline CDR1 is SGHRS and CDR2 is YFSETQ. This CDR3 reads CASSDLTGRHNSPLHF. CDR3 bases: TGCGCCAGCAGCGACCTGACAGGGCGGCATAATTCACCCCTCCACTTT.